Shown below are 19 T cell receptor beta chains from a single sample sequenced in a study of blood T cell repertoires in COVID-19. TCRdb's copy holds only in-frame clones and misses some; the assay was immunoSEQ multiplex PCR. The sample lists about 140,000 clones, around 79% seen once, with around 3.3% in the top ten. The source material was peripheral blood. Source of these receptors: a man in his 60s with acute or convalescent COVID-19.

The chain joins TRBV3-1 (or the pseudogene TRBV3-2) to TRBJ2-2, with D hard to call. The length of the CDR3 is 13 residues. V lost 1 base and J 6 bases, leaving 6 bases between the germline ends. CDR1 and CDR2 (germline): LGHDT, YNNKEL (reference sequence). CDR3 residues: CASSQASAGELFF. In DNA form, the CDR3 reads TGTGCCAGCAGCCAAGCCTCGGCCGGGGAGCTGTTTTTT.

This CDR3 reads CATSRQGNYGYTF. The CDR3 DNA reads TGTGCCACCAGCCGACAGGGGAACTATGGCTACACCTTC. V and J are TRBV24-1 and TRBJ1-2; 8 nucleotides match TRBD1. This CDR3 has 13 amino acids. Germline loops: CDR1 KGHDR, CDR2 SFDVKD. Losses at the gene ends were 7 bases for V and 2 bases for J; bases not matched to a gene: 2.

The CDR3 bases are TGTGCCAGCAGCCCTTTGGTAAGGACAGGGTATCCCAATGAGCAGTTCTTC. Translation gives CASSPLVRTGYPNEQFF. The chain carries TRBV27 and TRBJ2-1; 8 bases are a match to TRBD1. The V gene end was trimmed by 6 bases and the J gene end by 6 bases; junction bases not matched to a gene: 16. This CDR3 is 17 amino acids long. Germline CDR1 reads MNHEY; CDR2 reads SMNVEV (reference sequence).

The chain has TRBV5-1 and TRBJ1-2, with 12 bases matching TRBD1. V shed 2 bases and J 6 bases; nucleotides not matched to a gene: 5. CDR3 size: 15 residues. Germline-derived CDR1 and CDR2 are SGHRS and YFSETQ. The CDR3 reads CASSFPGQGADGYTF. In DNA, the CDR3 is TGCGCCAGCAGCTTCCCGGGACAGGGGGCAGATGGCTACACCTTC.

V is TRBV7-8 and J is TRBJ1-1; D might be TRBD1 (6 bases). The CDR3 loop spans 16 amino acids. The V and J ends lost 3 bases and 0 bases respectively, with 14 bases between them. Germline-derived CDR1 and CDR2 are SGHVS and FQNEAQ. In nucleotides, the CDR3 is TGTGCCAGCAGCTTTGGGGCAGGGGTATTGAACACTGAAGCTTTCTTT. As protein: CASSFGAGVLNTEAFF.

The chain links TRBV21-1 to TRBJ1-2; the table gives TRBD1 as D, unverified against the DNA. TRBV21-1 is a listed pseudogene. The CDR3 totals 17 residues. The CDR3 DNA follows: TGTGCCAGCAGCAAAGGTGACATGACAGGACTTAACTATGGCTACACCTTC. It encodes CASSKGDMTGLNYGYTF.

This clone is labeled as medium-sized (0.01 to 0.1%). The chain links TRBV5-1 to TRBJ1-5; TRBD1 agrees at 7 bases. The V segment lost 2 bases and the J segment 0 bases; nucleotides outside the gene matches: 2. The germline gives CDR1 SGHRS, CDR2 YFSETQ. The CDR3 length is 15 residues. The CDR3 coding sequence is TGCGCCAGCAGCTTCGGGACAGATAGCAATCAGCCCCAGCATTTT. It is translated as CASSFGTDSNQPQHF.

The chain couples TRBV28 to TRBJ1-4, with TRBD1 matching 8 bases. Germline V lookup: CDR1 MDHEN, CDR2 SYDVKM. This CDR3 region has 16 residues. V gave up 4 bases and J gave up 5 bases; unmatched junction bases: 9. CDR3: CASSSPGTGPNEKLFF. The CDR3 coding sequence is TGTGCCAGCAGTTCGCCCGGGACAGGTCCCAATGAAAAACTGTTTTTT. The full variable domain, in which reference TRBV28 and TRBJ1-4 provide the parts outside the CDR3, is DVKVTQSSRYLVKRTGEKVFLECVQDMDHENMFWYRQDPGLGLRLIYFSYDVKMKEKGDIPEGYSVSREKKERFSLILESASTNQTSMYLCASSSPGTGPNEKLFFGSGTQLSVL.

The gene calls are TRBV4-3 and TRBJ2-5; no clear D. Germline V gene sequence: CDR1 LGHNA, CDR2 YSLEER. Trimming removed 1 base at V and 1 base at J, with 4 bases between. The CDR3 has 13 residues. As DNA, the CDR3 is TGCGCCAGCAGCCAAGGCAGCCAAGAGACCCAGTACTTC. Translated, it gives CASSQGSQETQYF.

The CDR3 DNA reads as TGTGCCAGCAGTTTACTTCGCTCTGGGGCCAACGTCCTGACTTTC. Its translation: CASSLLRSGANVLTF. J is TRBJ2-6 and V is TRBV28; D gene uncertain. CDR1 and CDR2 from the germline V gene are MDHEN and SYDVKM. V lost 2 bases, J lost 0 bases, and 5 bases lay in between. This CDR3 comprises 15 residues.

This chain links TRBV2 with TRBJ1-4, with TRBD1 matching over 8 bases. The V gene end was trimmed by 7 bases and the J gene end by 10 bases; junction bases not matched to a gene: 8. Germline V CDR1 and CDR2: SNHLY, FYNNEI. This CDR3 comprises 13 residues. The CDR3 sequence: CASTGQGGGKLFF. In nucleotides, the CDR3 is TGTGCCAGCACCGGACAGGGTGGGGGAAAACTGTTTTTT.

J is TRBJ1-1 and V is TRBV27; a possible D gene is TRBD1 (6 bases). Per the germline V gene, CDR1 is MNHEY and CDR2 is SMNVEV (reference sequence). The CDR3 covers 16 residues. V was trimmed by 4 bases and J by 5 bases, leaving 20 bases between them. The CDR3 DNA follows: TGTGCCAGCAGTTCCACCCTGGGAGGGGGAAGGACTGAAGCTTTCTTT. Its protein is CASSSTLGGGRTEAFF.

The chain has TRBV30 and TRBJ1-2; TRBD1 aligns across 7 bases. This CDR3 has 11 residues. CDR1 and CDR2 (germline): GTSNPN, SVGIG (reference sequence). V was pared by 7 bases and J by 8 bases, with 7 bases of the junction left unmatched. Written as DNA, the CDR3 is TGTGCCTTGACAGGGCCCCGGGGCTACACCTTC. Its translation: CALTGPRGYTF. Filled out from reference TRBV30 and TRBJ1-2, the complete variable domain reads SQTIHQWPATLVQPVGSPLSLECTVEGTSNPNLYWYRQAAGRGLQLLFYSVGIGQISSEVPQNLSASRPQDRQFILSSKKLLLSDSGFYLCALTGPRGYTFGSGTRLTVV.

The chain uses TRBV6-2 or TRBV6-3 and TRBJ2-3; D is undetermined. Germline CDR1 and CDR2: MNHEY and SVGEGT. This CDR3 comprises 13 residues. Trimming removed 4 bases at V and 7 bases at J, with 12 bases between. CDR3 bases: TGTGCCAGCAGTTCCCTAAGAGGTTATACGCAGTATTTT. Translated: CASSSLRGYTQYF.

CDR3 bases: TGTGCCAGCAGCCCTTGGACAGGAGGAAACTATGGCTACACCTTC. It is translated as CASSPWTGGNYGYTF. This chain connects TRBV28 to TRBJ1-2; 7 nucleotides match TRBD1. The CDR3 has 15 amino acids. The trim removed 6 bases at V and 2 bases at J, leaving 9 bases unmatched. Germline lookup yields CDR1 MDHEN and CDR2 SYDVKM.

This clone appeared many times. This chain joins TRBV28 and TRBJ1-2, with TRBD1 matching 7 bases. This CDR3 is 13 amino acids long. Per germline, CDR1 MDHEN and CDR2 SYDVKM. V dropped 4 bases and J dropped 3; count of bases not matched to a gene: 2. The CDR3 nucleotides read TGTGCCAGCAGTTCCGGGACAGACTATGGCTACACCTTC. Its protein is CASSSGTDYGYTF.

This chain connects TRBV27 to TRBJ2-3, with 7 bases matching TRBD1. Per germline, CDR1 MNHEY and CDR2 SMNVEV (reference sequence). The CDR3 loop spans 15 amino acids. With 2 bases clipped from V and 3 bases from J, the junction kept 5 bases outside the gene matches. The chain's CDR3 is CASSLKGAGTDTQYF. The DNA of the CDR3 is TGTGCCAGCAGTTTAAAGGGGGCCGGAACAGATACGCAGTATTTT.

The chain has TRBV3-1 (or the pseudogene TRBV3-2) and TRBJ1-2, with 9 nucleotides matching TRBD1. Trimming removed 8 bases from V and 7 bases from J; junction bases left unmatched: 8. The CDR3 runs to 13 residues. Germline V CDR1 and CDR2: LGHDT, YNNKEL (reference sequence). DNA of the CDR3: TGTGCCAGCGGAACAGGGGGCGGCGGTGGCTACACCTTC. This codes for CASGTGGGGGYTF.

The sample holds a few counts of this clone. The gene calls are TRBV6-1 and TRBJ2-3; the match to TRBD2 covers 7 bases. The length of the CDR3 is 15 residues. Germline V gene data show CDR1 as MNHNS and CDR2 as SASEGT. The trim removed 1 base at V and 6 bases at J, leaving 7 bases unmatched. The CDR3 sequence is CASSEGGGRGDTQYF. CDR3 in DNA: TGTGCCAGCAGTGAAGGGGGCGGGAGAGGCGATACGCAGTATTTT.